This T cell receptor (beta chain) was sequenced for a study of radiotherapy plus CTLA-4 blockade in lung cancer. Study summary: Approximately 18% of patients responded objectively, and about 30% achieved disease control. Study-level findings and limits: Early clonal dynamics of blood T cells, together with interferon-beta, were reported as the best response predictor. Clones derived from tumor TCRs expanded in blood after radiotherapy plus ipilimumab.

This CDR3 is built from 13 residues. Germline-derived CDR1 and CDR2 are MNHEY and SMNVEV (reference sequence). V was clipped by 6 bases and J by 3 bases, with 11 bases between them. CTLA-4 blockade using ipilimumab, together with focal radiation, was received by patients with chemo-refractory metastatic non-small-cell lung cancer. This table comes from immunoSEQ multiplex PCR, and its TCRdb copy is limited to in-frame clones, with some not included. The sample lists roughly 60,000 clones; roughly 76% were seen once. This clone is a singleton in its sample. No antigen is known for it. This specimen consisted of peripheral blood, obtained from a patient treated with radiotherapy plus ipilimumab. This clonotype originated in a human donor with non-small cell lung cancer who had a complete response to radiotherapy plus ipilimumab. The V call is TRBV27, the J call TRBJ2-5, with D perhaps TRBD1 (6 bases). CDR3 loop: CASSRTEEETQYF. The DNA for the CDR3 is TGTGCCAGCAGCCGGACAGAAGAAGAGACCCAGTACTTC.